These T cell receptor beta chains were read from a single sample in a study of blood T cells in healthy people across ages. TCRdb independently ran MiXCR on the 5' RACE reads; one entry per CDR3 protein. Of 1.4 million or so distinct CDR3 sequences in the sample, about 45% are singletons; the top ten hold 4%. The sample was blood. These receptors originate from a woman in her late teens or twenties in good health. Each CDR3 is given with its conserved first and last residue.

v_call: TRBV12-3/TRBV12-4
cdr3_length: 13
cdr3_aa: CASSVRGKETQYF

v_call: TRBV11-2
cdr3_length: 15
cdr3_aa: CASSSLEGRNYGYTF

v_call: TRBV5-1
cdr3_length: 15
cdr3_aa: CVSSQTGGTGYGYTF

v_call: TRBV6-2/TRBV6-3
cdr3_length: 13
cdr3_aa: CATGDRVDQPQHF

v_call: TRBV20-1
cdr3_length: 15
cdr3_aa: CSARGDRGRGGEQYF

v_call: TRBV6-5
cdr3_length: 15
cdr3_aa: CASSYSLSGANVLTF

v_call: TRBV27
cdr3_length: 14
cdr3_aa: CASSLSTGYNEQFF

v_call: TRBV7-2
cdr3_length: 13
cdr3_aa: CASRLGTGGTQYF

v_call: TRBV7-9
cdr3_length: 16
cdr3_aa: CASSFPSGTSTDTQYF

v_call: TRBV20-1
cdr3_length: 14
cdr3_aa: CSAVYGSSYNEQYF

v_call: TRBV7-9
cdr3_length: 16
cdr3_aa: CASSLSSGVRADTQYF

v_call: TRBV11-2
cdr3_length: 13
cdr3_aa: CASSLTPADTQYF

v_call: TRBV28
cdr3_length: 16
cdr3_aa: CASLYTGSSSRNEQFF

v_call: TRBV4-3
cdr3_length: 16
cdr3_aa: CASSQDMAGGLYEQYF

v_call: TRBV20-1
cdr3_length: 13
cdr3_aa: CSASREGQETQYF

v_call: TRBV25-1
cdr3_length: 15
cdr3_aa: CASSPRKGLNEKLFF

v_call: TRBV6-5
cdr3_length: 15
cdr3_aa: CASSSGGSLSNEQYF

v_call: TRBV15
cdr3_length: 14
cdr3_aa: CATRKGGPSYEQYF

v_call: TRBV24-1
cdr3_length: 15
cdr3_aa: CATSDPTGGQNEQFF

v_call: TRBV7-9
cdr3_length: 16
cdr3_aa: CASSPQDARMGDTQYF

v_call: TRBV4-2
cdr3_length: 17
cdr3_aa: CASSQEIRDSGPYEQYF

v_call: TRBV18
cdr3_length: 15
cdr3_aa: CASSPIAGDTDTQYF

v_call: TRBV9
cdr3_length: 14
cdr3_aa: CASSETGVQETQYF

v_call: TRBV20-1
cdr3_length: 17
cdr3_aa: CSARVRLVPGIWKTQYF

v_call: TRBV12-3/TRBV12-4
cdr3_length: 14
cdr3_aa: CASNSALNTDTQYF

v_call: TRBV4-2
cdr3_length: 19
cdr3_aa: CASSQGLGTSGVRPNEQYF